Presented here are 15 T cell receptor beta chains from one specimen sequenced in a study of blood T cell repertoires in COVID-19. The repertoire was sequenced with immunoSEQ multiplex PCR; TCRdb's copy has only in-frame clones and lacks some. Here the sample spans fewer than 300,000 clones, less than 85% being singletons. The sample comprised peripheral blood. All receptors come from a woman aged 18-29 years with acute or convalescent COVID-19.

Comments on this clone: Germline is not matched at one junction end, which may reflect a read error. The chain uses TRBV6-5 and TRBJ1-3; D unclear. Germline assignment: CDR1 MNHEY and CDR2 SVGAGI. This CDR3 has 13 amino acids. The CDR3 bases are TGCGGTTGTCTACGGGTCTCTGGAAACACCATATATTTT. Encoded protein: CGCLRVSGNTIYF.

V and J are TRBV7-9 and TRBJ1-1; 10 bases are a match to TRBD1. Germline V gene data show CDR1 as SEHNR and CDR2 as FQNEAQ (reference sequence). This CDR3 is built from 15 residues. J lost 1 base, V lost 8 bases, and 7 bases had no gene match. CDR3 loop: CASRDGQGGNTEAFF. Written as DNA, the CDR3 is TGTGCCAGCCGAGATGGACAGGGGGGGAACACTGAAGCTTTCTTT.

The chain has TRBV4-3 and TRBJ2-2; D gene ambiguous. Trimming pared 0 bases from V and 3 bases from J, leaving 11 bases between. Germline assignment: CDR1 LGHNA and CDR2 YSLEER. The CDR3 runs 16 residues. CDR3 bases: TGCGCCAGCAGCCAAGATGTCGGTTTCGACACCGGGGAGCTGTTTTTT. Translation gives CASSQDVGFDTGELFF.

This chain links TRBV5-6 with TRBJ1-1; D is ambiguous. This CDR3 is 14 amino acids long. V was clipped by 4 bases and J by 5 bases, with 15 bases between them. Germline CDR1 and CDR2: SGHDT and YYEEEE. The chain's CDR3 is CASSEVAGITEAFF. CDR3 in DNA: TGTGCCAGCAGCGAAGTTGCAGGAATTACTGAAGCTTTCTTT.

The chain uses TRBV7-8 and TRBJ2-4, with a possible D match to TRBD1 (5 bases). Germline V gene lookup returns CDR1 SGHVS and CDR2 FQNEAQ. This CDR3 spans 14 amino acids. The V gene lost 0 bases and the J gene lost 3 bases, with 6 bases spanning the gap. In nucleotides, the CDR3 is TGTGCCAGCAGCTTAGCAGGGGACAAAAACATTCAGTACTTC. As protein: CASSLAGDKNIQYF.

The chain couples TRBV13 to TRBJ2-3; D remains ambiguous. The CDR3 loop spans 12 amino acids. With 0 bases removed from V and 6 bases from J, the gap between germline ends came to 4 bases. Germline loops: CDR1 PRHDT, CDR2 FYEKMQ (reference sequence). CDR3 amino acids: CASSLGRDTQYF. The CDR3, as DNA: TGTGCCAGCAGCTTAGGGCGGGATACGCAGTATTTT.

The CDR3 reads CASSAGYQETQYF. For the CDR3, the DNA is TGTGCCAGCAGTGCGGGTTACCAAGAGACCCAGTACTTC. The chain employs TRBV7-3 and TRBJ2-5; the D gene is possibly TRBD2 (5 bases). CDR3 length: 13 residues. The germline V gene encodes CDR1 SGHTA and CDR2 FQGTGA. V was pared by 6 bases and J by 0 bases, with 8 bases between.

This clone was counted once. The chain joins TRBV5-1 to TRBJ1-3; 10 bases agree with TRBD1. V dropped 0 bases and J dropped 3; count of bases not matched to a gene: 6. The CDR3 is made up of 17 amino acids. CDR1 is SGHRS, CDR2 YFSETQ, per germline. CDR3 nucleotide sequence: TGCGCCAGCAGCTTGGCCGGGACAGGGGCCGGTGGAAACACCATATATTTT. Its protein product is CASSLAGTGAGGNTIYF.

The chain combines TRBV29-1 with TRBJ2-1; 7 nucleotides agree with TRBD2. Trimming took 1 base from V and 3 from J; bases not matched to a gene: 3. Looked up from germline, CDR1 is SQVTM and CDR2 is ANQGSEA. The CDR3 covers 14 residues. This CDR3 reads CSVEGDYLYNEQFF. Here the CDR3 DNA reads TGCAGCGTTGAAGGGGACTACCTCTACAATGAGCAGTTCTTC.

The rearrangement joins TRBV28 to TRBJ2-7; possible D gene TRBD2, 6 bases. V was shortened by 2 bases and J by 9 bases, with 8 bases between the two germline ends. The CDR3 spans 11 residues. Germline V gene data show CDR1 as MDHEN and CDR2 as SYDVKM. The CDR3: CASSLREVQYF. Written as DNA, the CDR3 is TGTGCCAGCAGTTTAAGGGAGGTGCAGTACTTC. Full variable domain (rest looked up from reference TRBV28 and TRBJ2-7): DVKVTQSSRYLVKRTGEKVFLECVQDMDHENMFWYRQDPGLGLRLIYFSYDVKMKEKGDIPEGYSVSREKKERFSLILESASTNQTSMYLCASSLREVQYFGPGTRLTVT.

CDR3 nucleotide sequence: TGTGCCAGTAGTTCGGCGGGCGGAAACACCATATATTTT. Amino acids: CASSSAGGNTIYF. The chain employs TRBV19 and TRBJ1-3, with D uncertain. Germline assignment: CDR1 LNHDA and CDR2 SQIVND (reference sequence). V was shortened by 5 bases and J by 4 bases, with 9 bases between the two germline ends. The CDR3 has 13 residues.

The chain uses TRBV11-3 and TRBJ2-1; TRBD2 agrees at 7 bases. The germline V gene has CDR1 SGHNT and CDR2 YENEEA. The CDR3 runs 15 residues. V lost 5 bases and J lost 4; bases outside the gene matches: 8. Written as DNA, the CDR3 is TGTGCCAGCAGCCTTGGACTAGTACTTTACAATGAGCAGTTCTTC. Protein: CASSLGLVLYNEQFF. The full variable domain, with the rest looked up from reference TRBV11-3 and TRBJ2-1, is EAGVVQSPRYKIIEKKQPVAFWCNPISGHNTLYWYLQNLGQGPELLIRYENEEAVDDSQLPKDRFSAERLKGVDSTLKIQPAELGDSAVYLCASSLGLVLYNEQFFGPGTRLTVL.

The chain has TRBV28 and TRBJ1-2, with D unresolved. V was shortened by 8 bases and J by 7 bases, with 17 bases between the two germline ends. The CDR3 contains 13 residues. CDR1 MDHEN and CDR2 SYDVKM come from the germline V gene. CDR3 sequence (DNA): TGTGCCAGCTCCATCCGGTACGGGGTTGGCTACACCTTC. Translating it yields CASSIRYGVGYTF.

The CDR3 nucleotides read TGTGCCAGCAGCTTGTCCAGGGGGCTGTTAGATACGCAGTATTTT. This gives the protein CASSLSRGLLDTQYF. The rearrangement uses TRBV5-4 and TRBJ2-3; 8 bases align to TRBD1. Germline V lookup: CDR1 SGHNT, CDR2 YYREEE (reference sequence). V lost 1 base to trimming and J lost 5 bases; unmatched junction nucleotides: 6. The CDR3 consists of 15 residues.

The chain employs TRBV10-3 and TRBJ1-1, with 7 bases matching TRBD1. The germline V gene encodes CDR1 ENHRY and CDR2 SYGVKD. Trimming cost V 3 bases and J 8 bases; bases outside gene matches: 6. The CDR3 length is 13 residues. This CDR3 is CAISERGPDEAFF. The CDR3 DNA reads as TGTGCCATCAGTGAAAGGGGGCCAGACGAAGCTTTCTTT.